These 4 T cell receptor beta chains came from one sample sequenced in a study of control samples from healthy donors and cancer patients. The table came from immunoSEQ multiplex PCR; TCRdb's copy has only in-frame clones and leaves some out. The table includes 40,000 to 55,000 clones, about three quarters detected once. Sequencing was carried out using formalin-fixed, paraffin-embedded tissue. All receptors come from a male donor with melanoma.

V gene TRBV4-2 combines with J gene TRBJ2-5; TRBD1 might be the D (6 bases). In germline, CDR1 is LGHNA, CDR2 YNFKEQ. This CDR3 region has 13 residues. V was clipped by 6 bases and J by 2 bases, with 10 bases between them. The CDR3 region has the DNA TGTGCCAGCAGGAACAGGGTTCAAGAGACCCAGTACTTC. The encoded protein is CASRNRVQETQYF.

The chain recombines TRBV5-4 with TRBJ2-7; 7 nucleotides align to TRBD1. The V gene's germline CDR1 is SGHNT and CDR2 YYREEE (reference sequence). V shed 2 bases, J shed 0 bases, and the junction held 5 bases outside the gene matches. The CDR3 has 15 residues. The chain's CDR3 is CASSFGTDPSYEQYF. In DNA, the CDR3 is TGTGCCAGCAGCTTTGGGACAGACCCCTCCTACGAGCAGTACTTC.

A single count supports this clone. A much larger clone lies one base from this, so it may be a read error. Written as DNA, the CDR3 is TGTGCCAGCTTACCCGGCAGGACCGATAATTCACCCCTCCACTTT. This sequence encodes CASLPGRTDNSPLHF. V and J are TRBV18 and TRBJ1-6; D gene ambiguous. CDR1 and CDR2 from the germline V gene are KGHSH and LQKENI. The CDR3 runs 15 residues. Trimming shortened V by 7 bases and J by 5 bases, and 15 bases separated the two germline ends.

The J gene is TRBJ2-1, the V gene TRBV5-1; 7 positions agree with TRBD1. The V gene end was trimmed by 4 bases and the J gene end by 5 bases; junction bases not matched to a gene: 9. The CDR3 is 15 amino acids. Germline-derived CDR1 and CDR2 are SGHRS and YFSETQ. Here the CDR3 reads CASSPDTDRDNEQFF. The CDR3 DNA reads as TGCGCCAGCAGCCCCGACACTGACAGGGACAATGAGCAGTTCTTC.